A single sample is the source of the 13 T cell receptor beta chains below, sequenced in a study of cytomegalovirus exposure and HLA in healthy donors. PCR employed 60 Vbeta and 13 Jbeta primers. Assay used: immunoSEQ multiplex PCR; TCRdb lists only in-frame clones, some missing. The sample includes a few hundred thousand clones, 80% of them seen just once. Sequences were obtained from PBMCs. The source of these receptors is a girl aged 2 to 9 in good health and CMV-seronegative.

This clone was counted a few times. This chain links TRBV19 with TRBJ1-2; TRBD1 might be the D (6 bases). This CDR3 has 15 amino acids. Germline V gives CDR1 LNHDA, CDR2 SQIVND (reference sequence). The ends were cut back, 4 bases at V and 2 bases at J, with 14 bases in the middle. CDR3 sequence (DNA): TGTGCCAGTAGTACTCCGGCAGGGGTCAACTATGGCTACACCTTC. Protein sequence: CASSTPAGVNYGYTF.

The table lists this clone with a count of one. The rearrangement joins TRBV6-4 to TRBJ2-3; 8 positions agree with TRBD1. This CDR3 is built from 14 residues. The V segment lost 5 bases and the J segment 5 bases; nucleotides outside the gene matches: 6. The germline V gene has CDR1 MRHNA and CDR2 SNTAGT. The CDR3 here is CASSPEQGVDTQYF. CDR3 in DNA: TGTGCCAGCAGTCCTGAACAGGGGGTAGATACGCAGTATTTT.

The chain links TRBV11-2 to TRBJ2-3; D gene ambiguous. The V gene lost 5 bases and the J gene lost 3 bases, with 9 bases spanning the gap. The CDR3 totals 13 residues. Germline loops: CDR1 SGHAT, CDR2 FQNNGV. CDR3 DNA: TGTGCCAGCAGCGCCTACTATACAGATACGCAGTATTTT. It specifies CASSAYYTDTQYF.

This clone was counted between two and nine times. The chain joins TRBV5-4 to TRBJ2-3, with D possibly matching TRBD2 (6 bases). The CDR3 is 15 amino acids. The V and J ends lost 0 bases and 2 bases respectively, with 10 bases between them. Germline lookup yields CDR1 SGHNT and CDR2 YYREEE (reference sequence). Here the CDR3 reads CASSLGGLNTDTQYF. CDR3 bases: TGTGCCAGCAGCTTGGGGGGACTGAACACAGATACGCAGTATTTT.

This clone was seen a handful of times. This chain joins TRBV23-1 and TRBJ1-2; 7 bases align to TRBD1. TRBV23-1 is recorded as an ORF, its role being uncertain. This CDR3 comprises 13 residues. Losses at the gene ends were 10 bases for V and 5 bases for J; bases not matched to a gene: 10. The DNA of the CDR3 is TGCGCCACCCGACAGGGAGAGAGGTATGGCTACACCTTC. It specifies CATRQGERYGYTF.

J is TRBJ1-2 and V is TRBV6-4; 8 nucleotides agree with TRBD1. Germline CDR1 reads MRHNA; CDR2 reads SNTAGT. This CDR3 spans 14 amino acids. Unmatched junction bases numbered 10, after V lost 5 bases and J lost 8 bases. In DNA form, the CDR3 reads TGTGCCAGCAGTTGGGCAGGGGGCGCGGGAGGCTACACCTTC. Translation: CASSWAGGAGGYTF.

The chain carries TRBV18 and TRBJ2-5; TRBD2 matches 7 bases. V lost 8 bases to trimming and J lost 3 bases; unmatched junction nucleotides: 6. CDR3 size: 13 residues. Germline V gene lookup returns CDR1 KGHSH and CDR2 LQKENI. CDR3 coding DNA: TGTGCCAGCACGACTAGCAGAGAAGAGACCCAGTACTTC. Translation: CASTTSREETQYF.

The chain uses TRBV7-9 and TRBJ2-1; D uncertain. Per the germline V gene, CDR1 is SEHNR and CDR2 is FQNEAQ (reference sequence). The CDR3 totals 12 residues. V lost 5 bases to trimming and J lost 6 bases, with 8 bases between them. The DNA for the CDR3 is TGTGCCAGCAGCCCTGTCGTCAATGAGCAGTTCTTC. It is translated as CASSPVVNEQFF.

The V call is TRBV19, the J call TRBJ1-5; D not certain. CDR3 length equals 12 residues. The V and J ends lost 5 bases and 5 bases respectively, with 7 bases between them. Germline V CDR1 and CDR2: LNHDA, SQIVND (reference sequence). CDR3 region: CASSELDQPQHF. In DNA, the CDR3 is TGTGCCAGTAGTGAGTTAGATCAGCCCCAGCATTTT. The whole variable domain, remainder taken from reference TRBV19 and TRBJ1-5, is DGGITQSPKYLFRKEGQNVTLSCEQNLNHDAMYWYRQDPGQGLRLIYYSQIVNDFQKGDIAEGYSVSREKKESFPLTVTSAQKNPTAFYLCASSELDQPQHFGDGTRLSIL.

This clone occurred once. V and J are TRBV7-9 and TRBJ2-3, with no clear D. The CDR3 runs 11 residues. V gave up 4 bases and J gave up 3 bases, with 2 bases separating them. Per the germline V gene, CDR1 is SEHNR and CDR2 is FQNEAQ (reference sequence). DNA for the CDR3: TGTGCCAGCAGCTCAACAGATACGCAGTATTTT. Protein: CASSSTDTQYF.

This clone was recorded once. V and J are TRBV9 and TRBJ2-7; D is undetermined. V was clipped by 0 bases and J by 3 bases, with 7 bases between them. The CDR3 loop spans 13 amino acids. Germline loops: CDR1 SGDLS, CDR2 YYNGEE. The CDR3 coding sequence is TGTGCCAGCAGCGTAGCACAGAACTACGAGCAGTACTTC. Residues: CASSVAQNYEQYF.

DNA for the CDR3: TGTGCCAGCAGCGTCCGCGGCATTAGCACAGATACGCAGTATTTT. Translated: CASSVRGISTDTQYF. The chain couples TRBV9 to TRBJ2-3, with D unresolved. CDR1 is SGDLS, CDR2 YYNGEE, per germline. Trimming pared 2 bases from V and 0 bases from J, leaving 10 bases between. The CDR3 has 15 amino acids. The full variable domain, rest sourced from reference TRBV9 and TRBJ2-3, is DSGVTQTPKHLITATGQRVTLRCSPRSGDLSVYWYQQSLDQGLQFLIQYYNGEERAKGNILERFSAQQFPDLHSELNLSSLELGDSALYFCASSVRGISTDTQYFGPGTRLTVL.

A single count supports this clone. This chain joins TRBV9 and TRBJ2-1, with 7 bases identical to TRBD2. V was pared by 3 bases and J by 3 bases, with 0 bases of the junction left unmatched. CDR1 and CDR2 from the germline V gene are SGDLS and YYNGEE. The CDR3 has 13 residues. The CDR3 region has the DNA TGTGCCAGCAGCGCTAGCGGCTACAATGAGCAGTTCTTC. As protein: CASSASGYNEQFF.